The TCR beta chain described here comes from a study of cytomegalovirus exposure and HLA in healthy donors. Study-level results: Many donors shared some public TCRs, even though most TCR sequences were rare.

As regards this clone: Its antigen is still unknown.

As for the donors, each was a healthy bone marrow donor. Germline values: CDR1 MNHNS, CDR2 SASEGT. The CDR3 loop spans 14 amino acids. The trim removed 5 bases at V and 0 bases at J, leaving 3 bases unmatched. Use of 60 Vbeta and 13 Jbeta primers characterized the PCR. Original data processing: Later, an analysis found roughly 80 million unique TCR beta chains, and 8.5 million to 14 million of these were shared. Sequencing was performed with immunoSEQ multiplex PCR; in TCRdb, only in-frame clones are kept and a portion is missing. V, J and clone size reflect that table, while D and trimming were determined from the DNA. The profile shows under 300,000 clones, under 80% of them singletons.

The J gene is TRBJ1-2, the V gene TRBV6-1, with TRBD1 matching 7 bases. The sequence was collected from a female donor in good health and CMV-seronegative. The sequencing input was PBMCs. The CDR3 sequence is CASSPDRANYGYTF. CDR3 in DNA: TGTGCCAGCAGTCCTGACAGGGCTAACTATGGCTACACCTTC.